This TCR beta chain was sequenced during a study of chemoradiotherapy in HPV16-positive cancers. The CDR3 covers 19 residues. V was pared by 1 base and J by 3 bases, with 15 bases of the junction left unmatched. Germline CDR1 and CDR2: LGHNA and YSLEER. Method: immunoSEQ multiplex PCR; TCRdb's copy keeps in-frame clones and lacks some. This table holds 15,000 to 20,000 clones, roughly 90% found once. This chain joins TRBV4-3 and TRBJ1-2; 9 bases agree with TRBD1. Sequences were derived from blood, sampled from a patient who underwent chemoradiotherapy. The receptor was derived from a human donor with HPV-associated anogenital cancer. DNA for the CDR3: TGCGCCAGCAGCCAAGTCACAGGCGGGACAGGGTTGATGGACTATGGCTACACCTTC. It codes for CASSQVTGGTGLMDYGYTF.